This T cell receptor (beta chain) was found in a study of blood T cell repertoires in COVID-19. TCRdb's table, derived via immunoSEQ multiplex PCR, lists solely in-frame clones and lacks some. The data hold fewer than 250,000 clones, with 83% observed a single time. Clinical histories supplied by participants themselves formed the basis of cohort assignment. Germline CDR1 is MDHEN and CDR2 is SYDVKM. The CDR3 sequence is 15 residues long. V shed 5 bases and J shed 0 bases, with 11 bases lying between them. Sequenced input: PBMCs or T cells enriched from blood (not recorded which). The TCR comes from a woman aged 40 to 50 who had been exposed to COVID-19. The V and J genes are TRBV28 and TRBJ1-3; D is possibly TRBD1 (5 bases). The CDR3 protein is CASSGHYISGNTIYF. In DNA form, the CDR3 reads TGTGCCAGCAGTGGACACTACATCTCTGGAAACACCATATATTTT.